The 29 T cell receptor beta chains listed next were all sequenced from one sample in a study of shared clonotypes between healthy human individuals. CD8 cells regarded as naive lacked CD45RO, were positively chosen for CCR7, and omitted terminally differentiated effector memory CD45RA+ cells. Libraries were prepared by immunoSEQ multiplex PCR; TCRdb keeps only in-frame clonotypes and omits some of them. The table includes fewer than 850,000 clones, around 96% detected once. Sequencing used naive CD8+ T cells sorted from blood. These receptors came from a man aged 25 to 40 in good health.

This sequence joins TRBV11-2 and TRBJ2-1, with D maybe TRBD1 (5 bases). The germline V gene encodes CDR1 SGHAT and CDR2 FQNNGV. The CDR3 has 15 amino acids. With 5 bases removed from V and 4 bases from J, the gap between germline ends came to 15 bases. The CDR3 sequence is CASSRQAGSYNEQFF. CDR3 bases: TGTGCCAGCAGCCGCCAGGCAGGGTCGTACAATGAGCAGTTCTTC.

This chain connects TRBV5-1 to TRBJ2-5, with D perhaps matching TRBD2 (7 bases). Germline V gives CDR1 SGHRS, CDR2 YFSETQ. The CDR3 runs 14 residues. The germline V and J ends were trimmed by 7 bases and 1 base, with 14 bases remaining between them. The CDR3 reads CASRGAPSQETQYF. The CDR3 DNA follows: TGCGCCAGCCGGGGGGCGCCCTCCCAAGAGACCCAGTACTTC.

Only a few counts were recorded for this clone. The V and J genes are TRBV13 and TRBJ2-7, with D unclear. V was cut by 4 bases and J by 3 bases, with 4 bases left in between. The CDR3 has 11 residues. The germline gives CDR1 PRHDT, CDR2 FYEKMQ (reference sequence). CDR3 sequence (DNA): TGTGCCAGCAGCTCCGGCTACGAGCAGTACTTC. Translated: CASSSGYEQYF.

This sequence joins TRBV4-1 and TRBJ2-7; no firm D call. The germline V and J ends were trimmed by 0 bases and 3 bases, with 6 bases remaining between them. CDR1 is MGHRA, CDR2 YSYEKL, per germline. The length of the CDR3 is 13 residues. The CDR3 coding sequence is TGCGCCAGCAGCCAAGAGCGGAGCTACGAGCAGTACTTC. As protein: CASSQERSYEQYF.

The chain recombines TRBV7-9 with TRBJ2-2; D could derive from TRBD1 or TRBD2 (5 bases each). The ends were cut back, 4 bases at V and 3 bases at J, with 15 bases in the middle. Germline-derived CDR1 and CDR2 are SEHNR and FQNEAQ (reference sequence). This CDR3 is 16 amino acids long. Here the CDR3 reads CASSSITGTYTGELFF. CDR3 DNA: TGTGCCAGCAGCTCAATTACCGGGACCTACACCGGGGAGCTGTTTTTT.

The V call is TRBV19, the J call TRBJ2-7; TRBD1 matches at 9 bases. J was trimmed by 4 bases and V by 5 bases; bases with no gene match: 6. The germline V gene encodes CDR1 LNHDA and CDR2 SQIVND (reference sequence). The CDR3 consists of 14 residues. CDR3 coding DNA: TGTGCCAGTAGTCTAGGGGACAGGGTTTACGAGCAGTACTTC. Translating it yields CASSLGDRVYEQYF. The whole variable domain, filled in from reference TRBV19 and TRBJ2-7, reads DGGITQSPKYLFRKEGQNVTLSCEQNLNHDAMYWYRQDPGQGLRLIYYSQIVNDFQKGDIAEGYSVSREKKESFPLTVTSAQKNPTAFYLCASSLGDRVYEQYFGPGTRLTVT.

The chain carries TRBV7-9 and TRBJ2-7; the D gene is possibly TRBD2 (6 bases). Germline loops: CDR1 SEHNR, CDR2 FQNEAQ (reference sequence). The CDR3 covers 14 residues. The germline V and J ends were trimmed by 1 base and 6 bases, with 13 bases remaining between them. The CDR3 nucleotides read TGTGCCAGCAGCTTAGACGGGACTTCGGGCGAGCAGTACTTC. It encodes CASSLDGTSGEQYF.

The chain recombines TRBV19 with TRBJ2-7; D might be TRBD1 (5 bases). With 4 bases removed from V and 1 base from J, the gap between germline ends came to 14 bases. From germline, CDR1 is LNHDA and CDR2 SQIVND (reference sequence). The CDR3 loop spans 15 amino acids. CDR3 amino acids: CASSTLLTESYEQYF. The DNA for the CDR3 is TGTGCCAGTAGTACCCTCCTGACAGAATCCTACGAGCAGTACTTC.

The chain links TRBV4-1 to TRBJ1-1; D unclear. V lost 1 base, J lost 1 base, and 7 bases lay in between. The CDR3 extends over 14 amino acids. CDR1 MGHRA and CDR2 YSYEKL come from the germline V gene. The CDR3 sequence is CASSQATANTEAFF. CDR3 bases: TGCGCCAGCAGCCAAGCGACGGCGAACACTGAAGCTTTCTTT.

The gene calls are TRBV28 and TRBJ2-7; 9 positions agree with TRBD2. The germline gives CDR1 MDHEN, CDR2 SYDVKM. The length of the CDR3 is 14 residues. With V trimmed by 6 bases and J by 6 bases, 9 bases remained unmatched. This CDR3 is CASSPRLAGIEQYF. For the CDR3, the DNA is TGTGCCAGCAGCCCCAGGCTAGCGGGAATCGAGCAGTACTTC.

The genes are TRBV27 and TRBJ2-7, with D unclear. The CDR3 is made up of 14 amino acids. Trimming stripped 7 bases from V and 4 bases from J, with 17 bases between. Looked up from germline, CDR1 is MNHEY and CDR2 is SMNVEV (reference sequence). The CDR3 nucleotides read TGTGCCAGCACCTCGTCGTCCCCCTCATACGAGCAGTACTTC. The encoded protein is CASTSSSPSYEQYF.

The chain has TRBV30 and TRBJ1-5; D is unclear. The CDR3 has 16 residues. Germline V lookup: CDR1 GTSNPN, CDR2 SVGIG (reference sequence). The germline V and J ends were trimmed by 0 bases and 0 bases, with 12 bases remaining between them. The CDR3 bases are TGTGCCTGGAGTGTACCTAGGGTACTTAGCAATCAGCCCCAGCATTTT. Translated, it gives CAWSVPRVLSNQPQHF.

CDR3: CAISGGLSGEGTQYF. For the CDR3, the DNA is TGTGCCATCAGTGGGGGCCTTAGCGGTGAAGGGACCCAGTACTTC. The chain carries TRBV10-3 and TRBJ2-5; weak D call: TRBD2 (6 bases). The CDR3 runs to 15 residues. Between the trimmed V and J ends, which lost 4 bases and 7 bases, there was a span of 19 bases. Germline CDR1 and CDR2: ENHRY and SYGVKD.

This rearrangement joins TRBV5-4 to TRBJ1-1, with a tentative D call TRBD1 (5 bases). The V end was cut by 1 base, the J end by 10 bases, with 17 bases between. The CDR3 is made up of 14 amino acids. Germline assignment: CDR1 SGHNT and CDR2 YYREEE (reference sequence). The CDR3 bases are TGTGCCAGCAGCTTGAAATGGGGGACGAGAGGAGCTTTCTTT. As protein: CASSLKWGTRGAFF.

V is TRBV4-1 and J is TRBJ1-2; D remains ambiguous. Deletions cut 0 bases from V and 0 bases from J, with 11 bases between. The CDR3 runs to 16 residues. CDR1 is MGHRA and CDR2 is YSYEKL in the germline V gene. This CDR3 is CASSQEHVWANYGYTF. Written as DNA, the CDR3 is TGCGCCAGCAGCCAAGAACACGTTTGGGCTAACTATGGCTACACCTTC.

This chain connects TRBV19 to TRBJ2-2; 8 bases match TRBD1. The V gene end was trimmed by 8 bases and the J gene end by 7 bases; junction bases not matched to a gene: 3. Germline lookup yields CDR1 LNHDA and CDR2 SQIVND (reference sequence). The CDR3 runs 12 residues. The CDR3 region is CASGQGLGELFF. The CDR3 bases are TGTGCCAGTGGACAGGGACTCGGGGAGCTGTTTTTT.

This clone was recorded only once. The rearrangement links TRBV5-5 to TRBJ2-5; D is unresolved. Trimming pared 5 bases from V and 6 bases from J, leaving 14 bases between. From germline, CDR1 is SGHKS and CDR2 YYEKEE (reference sequence). CDR3 length equals 13 residues. Written as DNA, the CDR3 is TGTGCCAGCAGGATGGACGGTGAAAAGACCCAGTACTTC. Protein sequence: CASRMDGEKTQYF.

This clone was recorded once. V is TRBV2 and J is TRBJ2-7; TRBD1 might be the D (7 bases). Trimming took 2 bases from V and 3 from J, leaving 17 bases between them. CDR3 length: 16 residues. Germline CDR1 is SNHLY and CDR2 is FYNNEI. The CDR3 region has the DNA TGTGCCAGCAGTGAACAGGGGGGTGCCCTCTACTACGAGCAGTACTTC. Its translation: CASSEQGGALYYEQYF.

Only a few counts were recorded for this clone. The identical CDR3 is also encoded by other nucleotide sequences in the sample. The chain combines TRBV7-9 with TRBJ2-1, with D perhaps matching TRBD2 (5 bases). The CDR3 totals 14 residues. Trimming stripped 3 bases from V and 0 bases from J, with 6 bases between. CDR1 and CDR2 from the germline V gene are SEHNR and FQNEAQ (reference sequence). CDR3 loop: CASSFGSSYNEQFF. In DNA, the CDR3 is TGTGCCAGCAGCTTTGGGAGCTCCTACAATGAGCAGTTCTTC.

J is TRBJ2-7 and V is TRBV29-1; D is unresolved. Trimming removed 2 bases from V and 1 base from J, with 12 bases in between. The CDR3 consists of 14 residues. Germline V CDR1 and CDR2: SQVTM, ANQGSEA. The chain's CDR3 is CSVELTADSYEQYF. The CDR3 nucleotides read TGCAGCGTTGAACTCACGGCGGATTCCTACGAGCAGTACTTC.

This sequence joins TRBV7-2 and TRBJ2-6, with D hard to call. The length of the CDR3 is 15 residues. V shed 2 bases and J shed 3 bases, with 8 bases lying between them. The germline CDR1 and CDR2 sequences are SGHTA and FQGNSA. The CDR3 region is CASSLLVGGANVLTF. CDR3 bases: TGTGCCAGCAGCTTATTGGTCGGTGGGGCCAACGTCCTGACTTTC.

V is TRBV4-1 and J is TRBJ2-3, with D tentatively TRBD2 (6 bases). The CDR3 runs 16 residues. V gave up 1 base and J gave up 4 bases, with 15 bases separating them. Germline-derived CDR1 and CDR2 are MGHRA and YSYEKL. CDR3 sequence (DNA): TGCGCCAGCAGCCAAGTTTGGGGGGAGCTCGCAGATACGCAGTATTTT. It codes for CASSQVWGELADTQYF.

With regard to this clone: This specimen includes other DNA sequences encoding the same CDR3. This chain connects TRBV9 to TRBJ1-1; maybe TRBD1 (6 bases). The ends were cut back, 0 bases at V and 6 bases at J, with 12 bases in the middle. The CDR3 has 14 residues. The germline V gene encodes CDR1 SGDLS and CDR2 YYNGEE. CDR3 nucleotides: TGTGCCAGCAGCGTAGGTACTGGGGGGCCTGAAGCTTTCTTT. It translates to CASSVGTGGPEAFF. Together with reference TRBV9 and TRBJ1-1, the CDR3 gives the full variable domain: DSGVTQTPKHLITATGQRVTLRCSPRSGDLSVYWYQQSLDQGLQFLIQYYNGEERAKGNILERFSAQQFPDLHSELNLSSLELGDSALYFCASSVGTGGPEAFFGQGTRLTVV.

The CDR3 DNA reads TGTGCCAGCAGCTCACCCTCCGGGACAGGGGGTAGAGTGGCTTTCTTT. Translating it yields CASSSPSGTGGRVAFF. The chain couples TRBV7-9 to TRBJ1-1, with TRBD1 matching 11 bases. The CDR3 extends over 16 amino acids. The V and J ends lost 4 bases and 11 bases, in that order; junction bases with no gene match: 15. Germline V gene data show CDR1 as SEHNR and CDR2 as FQNEAQ (reference sequence).

The rearrangement joins TRBV7-8 to TRBJ1-5; D not resolved. Trimming took off 5 bases at V and 10 bases at J, with 12 bases between the two ends. Germline V lookup: CDR1 SGHVS, CDR2 FQNEAQ. There are 12 residues in the CDR3. CDR3 protein: CASSPGVFPQHF. The DNA for the CDR3 is TGTGCCAGCAGCCCTGGTGTATTCCCCCAGCATTTT. Full variable domain (rest looked up from reference TRBV7-8 and TRBJ1-5): GAGVSQSPRYKVAKRGQDVALRCDPISGHVSLFWYQQALGQGPEFLTYFQNEAQLDKSGLPSDRFFAERPEGSVSTLKIQRTQQEDSAVYLCASSPGVFPQHFGDGTRLSIL.

Details on this clone: This specimen includes other DNA sequences encoding the same CDR3. The chain links TRBV7-9 to TRBJ1-1, with TRBD1 as a possible D gene (5 bases). Trimming removed 4 bases at V and 4 bases at J, with 10 bases between. This CDR3 is built from 13 residues. Germline assignment: CDR1 SEHNR and CDR2 FQNEAQ (reference sequence). This chain's CDR3 is CASSSRGGTEAFF. The CDR3 coding sequence is TGTGCCAGCAGCTCCCGGGGGGGCACTGAAGCTTTCTTT.

The rearrangement joins TRBV5-1 to TRBJ2-5; 15 positions match TRBD2. The CDR3 runs to 18 residues. CDR1 SGHRS and CDR2 YFSETQ come from the germline V gene. The V and J ends lost 5 bases and 0 bases, in that order; junction bases with no gene match: 8. The CDR3 DNA is TGCGCCAGCAGTCCCGGGACTAGCGGGAGGACGTACCAAGAGACCCAGTACTTC. It specifies CASSPGTSGRTYQETQYF.

The chain employs TRBV4-1 and TRBJ1-2; the D gene is possibly TRBD1 (5 bases). This CDR3 is built from 15 residues. Germline values: CDR1 MGHRA, CDR2 YSYEKL. Trimming removed 1 base from V and 1 base from J, with 10 bases in between. CDR3 DNA: TGCGCCAGCAGCCAAGTTCCAGGGATTAACTATGGCTACACCTTC. Protein product: CASSQVPGINYGYTF.

This clone was recorded a few times. The chain uses TRBV10-2 and TRBJ2-7; 9 bases align to TRBD2. The germline V gene encodes CDR1 WSHSY and CDR2 SAAADI. Trimming removed 8 bases from V and 5 bases from J; junction bases left unmatched: 16. CDR3 length: 16 amino acids. DNA for the CDR3: TGCGCCAGCGGGAGGGGGCGGGAGGGCCAGTCGGACGAGCAGTACTTC. This gives the protein CASGRGREGQSDEQYF.